This note documents a single TCR beta chain sequence. Its antigen is not identified. This record belongs to a study of persistence of HIV-infected CD4 T cells. The stimulus was an HIV-1 Gag 15-mer peptide pool, about 1.1 ug/peptide/mL. CD4+ T cells upregulating both CD40 ligand and CD69 were sorted as responding cells. Study results and caveats: Proviral oligoclonality tracked with TCR oligoclonality within the same sorted cells. CMV- and Gag-responding cells had lower TCRbeta richness than CD3/CD28-responding cells. Antigen-responding cells were enriched for degenerate expanded CDR3beta sequences.

The CDR3 is 16 amino acids. Germline values: CDR1 MNHEY, CDR2 SVGEGT. V dropped 5 bases and J dropped 4; count of bases not matched to a gene: 9. The immunoSEQ assay was version 4, run in survey mode. Some clones are missing from TCRdb's copy, which holds only in-frame ones; the method was immunoSEQ multiplex PCR. The top ten clones hold about 1.5% of a sample with tens of thousands of clones, 65% to 75% of them seen once. The clonotype comes from an adult man with HIV who was CMV-seropositive. Sequences were derived from CD4+ T cells sorted from PBMCs after roughly 20-hour stimulation, sampled from a patient who received antiretroviral therapy. The chain is built from TRBV6-2 or TRBV6-3 and TRBJ2-7, with 12 positions matching TRBD1. The CDR3 sequence is CASSKPGQGARYEQYF. DNA of the CDR3: TGTGCCAGCAGTAAACCGGGACAGGGGGCGAGGTACGAGCAGTACTTC.